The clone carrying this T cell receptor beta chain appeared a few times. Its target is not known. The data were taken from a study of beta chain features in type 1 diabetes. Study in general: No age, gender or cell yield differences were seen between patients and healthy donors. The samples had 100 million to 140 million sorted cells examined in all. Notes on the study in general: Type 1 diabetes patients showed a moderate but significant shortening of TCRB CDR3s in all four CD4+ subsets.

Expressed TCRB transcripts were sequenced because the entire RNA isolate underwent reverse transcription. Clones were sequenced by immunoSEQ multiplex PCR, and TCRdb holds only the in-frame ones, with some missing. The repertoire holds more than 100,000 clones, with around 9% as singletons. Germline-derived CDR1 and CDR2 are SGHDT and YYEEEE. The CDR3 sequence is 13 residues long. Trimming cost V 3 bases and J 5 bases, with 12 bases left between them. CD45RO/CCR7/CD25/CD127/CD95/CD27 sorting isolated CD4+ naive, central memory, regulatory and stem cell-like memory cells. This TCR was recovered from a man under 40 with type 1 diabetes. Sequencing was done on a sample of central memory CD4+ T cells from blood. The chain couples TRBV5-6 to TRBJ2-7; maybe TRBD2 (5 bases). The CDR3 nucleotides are TGTGCCAGCAGCTCCCGGGATGCGGACGAGCAGTACTTC. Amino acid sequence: CASSSRDADEQYF.